Listed below are T cell receptor beta chains from one sample, sequenced in a study of cytomegalovirus exposure and HLA in healthy donors. Sequenced by immunoSEQ multiplex PCR; TCRdb stores in-frame clones only, minus some. The table records 100,000 to 150,000 clones, around 78% of them present only once. The specimen was PBMCs. The source is a man aged 40-49 years in good health and CMV-seronegative. The CDR3 runs from the conserved cysteine through the conserved F or W. D genes are given only for firm matches. Clone size is not always given. Where it is, it says once, few, many or a class for expanded clones.

D gene: TRBD1; J gene: TRBJ2-2; V gene: TRBV6-1; clone size: .; CDR3 protein: CASSEKGAYTGELFF; CDR3 DNA: TGTGCCAGCAGTGAGAAGGGGGCCTACACCGGGGAGCTGTTTTTT
D gene: TRBD2; J gene: TRBJ2-5; V gene: TRBV5-5; clone size: .; CDR3 protein: CASSASLAGGLETQYF; CDR3 DNA: TGTGCCAGCAGCGCTTCACTAGCGGGGGGGCTGGAGACCCAGTACTTC
D gene: TRBD2; J gene: TRBJ2-1; V gene: TRBV9; clone size: .; CDR3 protein: CASSVGEGGSGRYNEQFF; CDR3 DNA: TGTGCCAGCAGCGTAGGGGAGGGAGGTAGCGGCCGCTACAATGAGCAGTTCTTC
D gene: TRBD1; J gene: TRBJ2-7; V gene: TRBV27; clone size: .; CDR3 protein: CASSLSAGGYEQYF; CDR3 DNA: TGTGCCAGCAGTTTGTCGGCAGGGGGCTACGAGCAGTACTTC
D gene: TRBD1; J gene: TRBJ2-3; V gene: TRBV5-1; clone size: .; CDR3 protein: CASSFGQGTDTQYF; CDR3 DNA: TGCGCCAGCAGCTTCGGACAGGGGACAGATACGCAGTATTTT
D gene: TRBD1; J gene: TRBJ1-6; V gene: TRBV2; clone size: .; CDR3 protein: CASRPGIQGSPLHF; CDR3 DNA: TGTGCCAGCAGGCCGGGTATACAGGGGTCACCCCTCCACTTT
D gene: TRBD2; J gene: TRBJ2-3; V gene: TRBV19; clone size: .; CDR3 protein: CASSPDRLAGMTQYF; CDR3 DNA: TGTGCCAGTAGTCCGGACAGACTAGCGGGTATGACGCAGTATTTT
D gene: .; J gene: TRBJ1-1; V gene: TRBV27; clone size: few; CDR3 protein: CASRSQGNTEAFF; CDR3 DNA: TGTGCCAGCAGATCACAGGGGAACACTGAAGCTTTCTTT
D gene: .; J gene: TRBJ2-7; V gene: TRBV6-5; clone size: .; CDR3 protein: CASSPRPNFSYEQYF; CDR3 DNA: TGTGCCAGCAGCCCCCGTCCAAACTTCTCCTACGAGCAGTACTTC
D gene: TRBD1; J gene: TRBJ1-2; V gene: TRBV7-3; clone size: .; CDR3 protein: CASSPGQGNKDGGYTF; CDR3 DNA: TGTGCCAGCAGTCCGGGACAGGGGAATAAGGATGGTGGCTACACCTTC
D gene: .; J gene: TRBJ1-2; V gene: TRBV14; clone size: .; CDR3 protein: CASSQGLRGYTF; CDR3 DNA: TGTGCCAGCAGCCAGGGACTTCGGGGCTACACCTTC
D gene: .; J gene: TRBJ1-5; V gene: TRBV4-3; clone size: large; CDR3 protein: CASSQDVGSNQPQHF; CDR3 DNA: TGCGCCAGCAGCCAAGATGTCGGTAGCAATCAGCCCCAGCATTTT
D gene: .; J gene: TRBJ1-1; V gene: TRBV5-8; clone size: .; CDR3 protein: CASRLQLNTEAFF; CDR3 DNA: TGTGCCAGCAGGCTACAGCTGAACACTGAAGCTTTCTTT
D gene: .; J gene: TRBJ2-7; V gene: TRBV28; clone size: .; CDR3 protein: CASSWSGTTYEQYF; CDR3 DNA: TGTGCCAGCAGTTGGTCGGGAACAACCTACGAGCAGTACTTC
D gene: .; J gene: TRBJ2-7; V gene: TRBV12-5; clone size: .; CDR3 protein: CASGLGQTYEQYF; CDR3 DNA: TGTGCTAGTGGTTTGGGACAGACCTACGAGCAGTACTTC
D gene: .; J gene: TRBJ2-7; V gene: TRBV7-2; clone size: .; CDR3 protein: CASSLGQASEQYF; CDR3 DNA: TGTGCCAGCAGCTTAGGGCAGGCAAGCGAGCAGTACTTC
D gene: TRBD1; J gene: TRBJ1-1; V gene: TRBV29-1; clone size: .; CDR3 protein: CSGGDRGEAFF; CDR3 DNA: TGCAGCGGCGGGGACAGGGGTGAAGCTTTCTTT
D gene: TRBD2; J gene: TRBJ2-3; V gene: TRBV4-2; clone size: .; CDR3 protein: CASSQDFRGADTQYF; CDR3 DNA: TGTGCCAGCAGCCAAGATTTTCGGGGGGCAGATACGCAGTATTTT
D gene: TRBD2; J gene: TRBJ2-6; V gene: TRBV7-9; clone size: .; CDR3 protein: CASTGGVGFSGANVLTF; CDR3 DNA: TGTGCCAGCACCGGGGGGGTCGGGTTCTCTGGGGCCAACGTCCTGACTTTC